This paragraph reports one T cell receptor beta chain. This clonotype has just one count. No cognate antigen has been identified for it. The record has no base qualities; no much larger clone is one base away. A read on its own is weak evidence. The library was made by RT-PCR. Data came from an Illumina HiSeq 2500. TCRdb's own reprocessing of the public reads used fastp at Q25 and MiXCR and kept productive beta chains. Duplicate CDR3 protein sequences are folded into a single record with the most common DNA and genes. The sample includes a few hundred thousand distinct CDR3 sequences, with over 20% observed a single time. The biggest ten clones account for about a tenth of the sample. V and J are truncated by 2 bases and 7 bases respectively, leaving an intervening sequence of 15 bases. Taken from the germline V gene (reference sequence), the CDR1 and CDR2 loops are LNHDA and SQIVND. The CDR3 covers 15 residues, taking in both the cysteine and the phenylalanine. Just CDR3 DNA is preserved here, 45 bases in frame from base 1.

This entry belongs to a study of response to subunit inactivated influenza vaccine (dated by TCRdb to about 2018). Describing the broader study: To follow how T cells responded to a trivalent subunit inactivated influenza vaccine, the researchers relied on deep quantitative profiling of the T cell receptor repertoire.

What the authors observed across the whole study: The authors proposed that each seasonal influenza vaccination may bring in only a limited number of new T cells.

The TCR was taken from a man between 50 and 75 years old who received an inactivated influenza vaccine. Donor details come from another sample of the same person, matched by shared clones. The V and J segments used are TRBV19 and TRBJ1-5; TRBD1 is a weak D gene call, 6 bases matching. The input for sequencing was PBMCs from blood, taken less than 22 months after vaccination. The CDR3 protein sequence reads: CASSIRVQRGQPQHF. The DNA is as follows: TGTGCCAGTAGTATAAGGGTCCAAAGGGGGCAGCCCCAGCATTTT.